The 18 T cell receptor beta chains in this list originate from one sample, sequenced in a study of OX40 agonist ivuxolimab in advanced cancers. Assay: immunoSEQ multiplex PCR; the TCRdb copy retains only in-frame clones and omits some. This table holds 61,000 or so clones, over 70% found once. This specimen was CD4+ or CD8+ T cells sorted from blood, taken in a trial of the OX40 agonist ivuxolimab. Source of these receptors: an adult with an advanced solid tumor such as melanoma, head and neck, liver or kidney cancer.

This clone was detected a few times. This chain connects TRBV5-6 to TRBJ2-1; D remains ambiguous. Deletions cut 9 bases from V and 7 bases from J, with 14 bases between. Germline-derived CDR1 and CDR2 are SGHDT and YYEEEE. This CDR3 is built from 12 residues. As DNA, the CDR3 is TGTGCCAACAAGACACCGACGAATGAGCAGTTCTTC. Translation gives CANKTPTNEQFF.

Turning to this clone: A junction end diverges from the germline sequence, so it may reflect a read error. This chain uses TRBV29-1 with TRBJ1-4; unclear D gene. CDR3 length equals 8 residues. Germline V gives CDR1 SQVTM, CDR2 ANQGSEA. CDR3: CSVDGEAF. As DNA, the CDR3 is TGCAGCGTTGACGGCGAGGCATTT.

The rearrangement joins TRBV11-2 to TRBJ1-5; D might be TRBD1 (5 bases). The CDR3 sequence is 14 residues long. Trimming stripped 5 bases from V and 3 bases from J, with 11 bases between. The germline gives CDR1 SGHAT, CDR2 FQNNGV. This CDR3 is CASSLTTANQPQHF. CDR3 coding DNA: TGTGCCAGCAGCCTGACGACAGCCAATCAGCCCCAGCATTTT.

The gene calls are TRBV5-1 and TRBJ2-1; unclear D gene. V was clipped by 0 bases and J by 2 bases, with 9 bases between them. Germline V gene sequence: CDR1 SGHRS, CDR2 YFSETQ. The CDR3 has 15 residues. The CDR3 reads CASSLVAAAYNEQFF. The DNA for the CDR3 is TGCGCCAGCAGCTTGGTCGCGGCCGCCTACAATGAGCAGTTCTTC. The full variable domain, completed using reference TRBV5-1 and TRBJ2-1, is KAGVTQTPRYLIKTRGQQVTLSCSPISGHRSVSWYQQTPGQGLQFLFEYFSETQRNKGNFPGRFSGRQFSNSRSEMNVSTLELGDSALYLCASSLVAAAYNEQFFGPGTRLTVL.

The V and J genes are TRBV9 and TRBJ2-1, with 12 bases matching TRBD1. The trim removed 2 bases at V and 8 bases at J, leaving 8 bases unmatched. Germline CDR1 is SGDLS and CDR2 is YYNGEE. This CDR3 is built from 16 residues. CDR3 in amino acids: CASSVGGTGGLDEQFF. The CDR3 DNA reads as TGTGCCAGCAGCGTCGGTGGGACAGGGGGCTTGGATGAGCAGTTCTTC.

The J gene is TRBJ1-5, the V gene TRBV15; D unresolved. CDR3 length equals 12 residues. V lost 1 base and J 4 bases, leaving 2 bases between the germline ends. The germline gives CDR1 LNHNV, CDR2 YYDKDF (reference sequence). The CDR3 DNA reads TGTGCCACCAGCAGAGGAAATCAGCCCCAGCATTTT. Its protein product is CATSRGNQPQHF.

CDR3: CASSSGTTGELFF. As DNA, the CDR3 is TGCGCCAGCAGCAGCGGGACTACCGGGGAGCTGTTTTTT. V and J are TRBV5-1 and TRBJ2-2, with TRBD2 identical over 7 bases. The CDR3 covers 13 residues. The V gene's germline CDR1 is SGHRS and CDR2 YFSETQ. V gave up 4 bases and J gave up 5 bases; unmatched junction bases: 2.

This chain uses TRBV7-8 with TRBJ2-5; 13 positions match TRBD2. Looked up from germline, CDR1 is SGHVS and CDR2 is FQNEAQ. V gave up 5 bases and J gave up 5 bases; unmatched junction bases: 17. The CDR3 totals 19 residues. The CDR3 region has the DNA TGTGCCAGCAGCCTAAGGACTAGCGGGAGTCTGGGGCTCCGGGAGACCCAGTACTTC. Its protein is CASSLRTSGSLGLRETQYF.

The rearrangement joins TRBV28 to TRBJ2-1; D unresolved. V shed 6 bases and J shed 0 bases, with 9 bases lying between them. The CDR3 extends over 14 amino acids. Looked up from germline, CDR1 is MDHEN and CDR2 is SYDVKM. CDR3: CASSSLSSYNEQFF. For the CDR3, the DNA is TGTGCCAGCAGCTCCTTGAGCTCCTACAATGAGCAGTTCTTC.

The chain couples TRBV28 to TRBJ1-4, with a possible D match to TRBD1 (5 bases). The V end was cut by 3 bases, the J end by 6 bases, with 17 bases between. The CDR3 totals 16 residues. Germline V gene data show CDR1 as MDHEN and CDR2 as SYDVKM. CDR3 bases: TGTGCCAGCAGTTTGGTGTGGGGGGGAGCGGATGAAAAACTGTTTTTT. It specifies CASSLVWGGADEKLFF.

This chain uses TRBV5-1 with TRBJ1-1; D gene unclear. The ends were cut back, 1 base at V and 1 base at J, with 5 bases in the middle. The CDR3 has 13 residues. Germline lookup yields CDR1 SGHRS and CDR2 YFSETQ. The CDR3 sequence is CASSLTRNTEAFF. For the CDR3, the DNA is TGCGCCAGCAGCTTGACCCGGAACACTGAAGCTTTCTTT.

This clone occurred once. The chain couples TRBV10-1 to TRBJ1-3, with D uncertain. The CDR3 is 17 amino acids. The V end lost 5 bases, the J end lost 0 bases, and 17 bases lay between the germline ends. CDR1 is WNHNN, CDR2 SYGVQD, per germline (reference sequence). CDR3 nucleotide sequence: TGCGCCAGCAGTTTGAGGCACAGCTGGAGCTCTGGAAACACCATATATTTT. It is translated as CASSLRHSWSSGNTIYF.

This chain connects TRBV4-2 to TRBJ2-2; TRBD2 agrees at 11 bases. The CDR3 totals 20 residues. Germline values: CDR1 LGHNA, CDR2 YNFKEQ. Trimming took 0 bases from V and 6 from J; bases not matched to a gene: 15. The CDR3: CASSQDGRWGLADISGELFF. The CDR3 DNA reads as TGTGCCAGCAGCCAAGATGGTAGATGGGGACTAGCGGATATATCCGGGGAGCTGTTTTTT.

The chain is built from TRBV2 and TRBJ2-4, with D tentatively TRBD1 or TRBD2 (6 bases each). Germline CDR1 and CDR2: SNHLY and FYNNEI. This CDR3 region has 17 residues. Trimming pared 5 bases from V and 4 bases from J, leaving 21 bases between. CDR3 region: CASSRGGRQLPKNIQYF. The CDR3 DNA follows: TGTGCCAGCAGTAGAGGGGGGAGACAGCTCCCTAAAAACATTCAGTACTTC.

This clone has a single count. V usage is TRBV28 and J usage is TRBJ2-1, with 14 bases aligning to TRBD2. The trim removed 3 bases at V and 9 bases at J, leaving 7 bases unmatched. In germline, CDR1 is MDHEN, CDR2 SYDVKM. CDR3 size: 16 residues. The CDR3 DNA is TGTGCCAGCAGTTTCCCGTCGGGACTAGCGGGAGTTGAGCAGTTCTTC. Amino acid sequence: CASSFPSGLAGVEQFF.

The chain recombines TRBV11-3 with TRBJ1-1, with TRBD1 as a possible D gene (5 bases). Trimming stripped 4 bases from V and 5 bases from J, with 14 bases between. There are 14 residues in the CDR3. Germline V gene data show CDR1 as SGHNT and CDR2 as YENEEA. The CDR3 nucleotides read TGTGCCAGCAGCTCCTCCAGAGGGGCGACTGAAGCTTTCTTT. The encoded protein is CASSSSRGATEAFF.

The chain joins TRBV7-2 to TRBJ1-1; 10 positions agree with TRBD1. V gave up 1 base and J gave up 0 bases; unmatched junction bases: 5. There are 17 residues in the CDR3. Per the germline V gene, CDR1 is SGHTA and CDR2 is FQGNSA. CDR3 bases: TGTGCCAGCAGCTTAGTGGCCGGACAGGGGGTGAACACTGAAGCTTTCTTT. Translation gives CASSLVAGQGVNTEAFF.

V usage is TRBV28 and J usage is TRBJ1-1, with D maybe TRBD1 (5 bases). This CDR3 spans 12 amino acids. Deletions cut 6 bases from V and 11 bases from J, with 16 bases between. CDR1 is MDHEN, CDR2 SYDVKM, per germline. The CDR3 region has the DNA TGTGCCAGCAGCAAAACAGGCGTCGTGGCTTTCTTT. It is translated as CASSKTGVVAFF.